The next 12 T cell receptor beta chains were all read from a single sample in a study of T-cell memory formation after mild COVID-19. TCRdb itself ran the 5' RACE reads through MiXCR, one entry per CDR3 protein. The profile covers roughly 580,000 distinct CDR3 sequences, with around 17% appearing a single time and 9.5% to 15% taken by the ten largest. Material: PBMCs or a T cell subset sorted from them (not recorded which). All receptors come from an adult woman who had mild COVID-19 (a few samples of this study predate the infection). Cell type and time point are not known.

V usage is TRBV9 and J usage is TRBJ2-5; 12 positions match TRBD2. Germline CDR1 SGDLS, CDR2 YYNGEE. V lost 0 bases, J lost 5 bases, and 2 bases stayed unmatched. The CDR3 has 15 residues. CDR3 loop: CASSVGLAGVETQYF. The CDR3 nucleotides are TGTGCCAGCAGCGTAGGACTAGCGGGAGTGGAGACCCAGTACTTC.

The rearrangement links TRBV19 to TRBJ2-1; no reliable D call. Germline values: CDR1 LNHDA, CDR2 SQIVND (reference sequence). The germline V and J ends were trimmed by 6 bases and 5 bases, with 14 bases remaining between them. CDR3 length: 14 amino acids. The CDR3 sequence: CASSQISGDNEQFF. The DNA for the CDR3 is TGTGCCAGTAGCCAAATATCGGGTGACAATGAGCAGTTCTTC.

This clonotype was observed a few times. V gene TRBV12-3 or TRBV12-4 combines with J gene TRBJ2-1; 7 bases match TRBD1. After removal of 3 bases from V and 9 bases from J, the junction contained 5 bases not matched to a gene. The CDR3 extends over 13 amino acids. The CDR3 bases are TGTGCCAGCAGTTTCTACGGGACAGCTGAGCAGTTCTTC. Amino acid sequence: CASSFYGTAEQFF.

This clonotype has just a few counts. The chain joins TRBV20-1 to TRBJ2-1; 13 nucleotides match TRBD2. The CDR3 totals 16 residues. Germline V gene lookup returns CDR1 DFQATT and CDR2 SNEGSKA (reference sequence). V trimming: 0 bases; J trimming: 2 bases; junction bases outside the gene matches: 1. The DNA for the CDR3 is TGCAGTGCTAGAGAGGGACTAGCGGGGCCCTACAATGAGCAGTTCTTC. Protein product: CSAREGLAGPYNEQFF.

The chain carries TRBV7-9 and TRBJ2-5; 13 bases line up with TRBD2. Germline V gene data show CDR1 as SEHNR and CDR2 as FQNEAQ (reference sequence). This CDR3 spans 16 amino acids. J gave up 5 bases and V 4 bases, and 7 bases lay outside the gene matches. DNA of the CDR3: TGTGCCAGCAGCTACTGGACTAGCGGGAGAGGCGAGACCCAGTACTTC. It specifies CASSYWTSGRGETQYF.

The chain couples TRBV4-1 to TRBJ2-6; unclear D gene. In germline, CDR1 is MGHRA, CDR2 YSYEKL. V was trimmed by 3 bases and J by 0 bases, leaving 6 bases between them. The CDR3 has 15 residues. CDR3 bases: TGCGCCAGCAGCCACTCCAACTCTGGGGCCAACGTCCTGACTTTC. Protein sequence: CASSHSNSGANVLTF.

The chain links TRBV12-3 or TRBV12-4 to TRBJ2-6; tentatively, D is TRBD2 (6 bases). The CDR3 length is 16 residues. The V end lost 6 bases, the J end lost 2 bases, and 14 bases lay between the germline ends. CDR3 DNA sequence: TGTGCCAGCAGACGGGACGGGAGTCCTGGGGCCAACGTCCTGACTTTC. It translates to CASRRDGSPGANVLTF.

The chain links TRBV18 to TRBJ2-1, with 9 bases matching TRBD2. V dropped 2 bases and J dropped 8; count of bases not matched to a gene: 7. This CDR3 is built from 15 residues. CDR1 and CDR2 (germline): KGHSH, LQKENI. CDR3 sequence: CASSPGIIAGDEQFF. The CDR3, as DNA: TGTGCCAGCTCACCAGGGATAATAGCGGGAGATGAGCAGTTCTTC.

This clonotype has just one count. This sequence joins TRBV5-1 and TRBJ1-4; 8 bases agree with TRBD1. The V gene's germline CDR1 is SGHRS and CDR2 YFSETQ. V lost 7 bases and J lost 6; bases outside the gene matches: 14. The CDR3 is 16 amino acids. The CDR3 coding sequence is TGCGCCAGCCTCCGGGACAGGTCCCTGCAGGATGAAAAACTGTTTTTT. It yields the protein CASLRDRSLQDEKLFF.

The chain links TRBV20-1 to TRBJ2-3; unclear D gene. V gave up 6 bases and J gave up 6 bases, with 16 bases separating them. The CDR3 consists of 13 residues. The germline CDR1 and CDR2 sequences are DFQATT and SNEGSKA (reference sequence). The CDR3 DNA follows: TGCAGTGCCGTACAACCTGCTTTGGATACGCAGTATTTT. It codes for CSAVQPALDTQYF.

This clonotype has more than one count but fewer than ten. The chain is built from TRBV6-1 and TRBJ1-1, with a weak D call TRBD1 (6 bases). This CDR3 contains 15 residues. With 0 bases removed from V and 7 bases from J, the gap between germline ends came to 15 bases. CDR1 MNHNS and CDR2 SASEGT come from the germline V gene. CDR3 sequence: CASSEAKEGGYEAFF. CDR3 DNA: TGTGCCAGCAGTGAAGCAAAGGAGGGGGGGTATGAAGCTTTCTTT.

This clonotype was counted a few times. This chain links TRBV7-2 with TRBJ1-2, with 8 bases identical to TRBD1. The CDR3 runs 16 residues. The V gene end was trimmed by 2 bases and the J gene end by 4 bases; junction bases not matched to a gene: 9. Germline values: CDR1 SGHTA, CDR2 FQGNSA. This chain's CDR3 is CASSLTATQGGYGYTF. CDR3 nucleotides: TGTGCCAGCAGCTTAACTGCAACACAGGGGGGCTATGGCTACACCTTC.